This T cell receptor beta chain is drawn from a study of T cells after posttransplantation cyclophosphamide. Notes on this clone: The antigen is undetermined.

Trimming took off 4 bases at V and 4 bases at J, with 11 bases between the two ends. This CDR3 is 15 amino acids long. Per the germline V gene, CDR1 is SGHNT and CDR2 is YENEEA. The naive gate required viable CD3+CD4+ or CD3+CD8+ cells with CCR7+CD45RA+CD45RO-CD95-CD27+CD28+ phenotype. On the day of bone marrow donation, the related graft donor provided peripheral blood. Clones were read by immunoSEQ multiplex PCR, and TCRdb kept only the in-frame ones, dropping some. The repertoire has about 30,000 clones, 75% to 95% of them found once; the top ten carry 0.1%. Study-wide findings and caveats: Later blood repertoires were often dominated by clones from the donor CD8+ memory compartment. After PTCy, TRB diversity resembled that of CNI/methotrexate controls. Skin or GI-infiltrating T cells shared few TRB sequences with blood.

This sequence joins TRBV11-3 and TRBJ2-6; TRBD2 is a possible D gene (5 bases). Input material: naive CD4+ T cells sorted from blood. This receptor was taken from a man in his thirties or forties in good health and a related stem cell transplant donor. The CDR3 loop reads CASSSGIPGANVLTF. The CDR3 coding sequence is TGTGCCAGCAGCTCGGGAATTCCCGGGGCCAACGTCCTGACTTTC. The whole variable domain, remainder taken from reference TRBV11-3 and TRBJ2-6, is EAGVVQSPRYKIIEKKQPVAFWCNPISGHNTLYWYLQNLGQGPELLIRYENEEAVDDSQLPKDRFSAERLKGVDSTLKIQPAELGDSAVYLCASSSGIPGANVLTFGAGSRLTVL.